This T cell receptor beta chain was found in a study of control samples from healthy donors and cancer patients. Trimming pared 5 bases from V and 3 bases from J, leaving 5 bases between. From germline, CDR1 is SEHNR and CDR2 FQNEAQ (reference sequence). This CDR3 has 11 amino acids. Using immunoSEQ multiplex PCR, the repertoire was profiled, and TCRdb retains in-frame clones only, with some absent. Altogether 150,000 to 200,000 clones are present, approximately 94% being singletons, with the ten largest covering over 6.5%. Material for sequencing was blood. This clonotype was sampled from a woman in her 40s in good health. The chain carries TRBV7-9 and TRBJ2-7; no reliable D call. The CDR3 coding sequence is TGTGCCAGCAGCCCGATCTACGAGCAGTACTTC. This encodes CASSPIYEQYF.